In this sample, the clone carrying this TCR beta chain turned up a few times. Its antigen remains unknown. The length of the CDR3 is 15 residues. Germline V lookup: CDR1 SGHAT, CDR2 FQDESV (reference sequence). Trimming removed 5 bases from V and 5 bases from J; junction bases left unmatched: 6. These data are taken from a study of CD8+ T cells in alopecia areata. The wider study: Oral tofacitinib (5 to 10 mg twice daily) was administered to treated patients. The study's findings and limits: TCR sharing across patients was less clear than in mice, possibly HLA-related.

TCR sequencing used cDNA made by reverse transcription of extracted RNA. The method was immunoSEQ multiplex PCR; TCRdb's version includes in-frame clones alone and lacks a portion of them. The sample carries 140,000 to 150,000 clones, about 60% recorded once. Collection of lesional scalp punch biopsies and peripheral blood was performed in alopecia areata patients. PBMCs served as the source from which CD4+ and CD8+ T cells were sorted. Sequenced material: CD4+ T cells sorted from blood, taken at week 0. The clonotype originates from a human donor with alopecia areata. The gene calls are TRBV11-1 and TRBJ1-6; 7 bases are a match to TRBD1. This chain's CDR3 is CASSQQGPDNSPLHF. The CDR3 DNA reads TGTGCCAGCAGCCAACAGGGGCCGGATAATTCACCCCTCCACTTT.